These 26 T cell receptor beta chains were sequenced from one sample in a study of metastatic and nonmetastatic thyroid tumors. TCRdb recomputed clones from the PCR reads via MiXCR. The table lists about 28,000 clones, 20% to 25% of them singletons, with approximately 39% in the top ten. Patients had received no treatment of any kind before thyroid surgery. Material: blood. These TCRs come from a female donor with papillary thyroid cancer or a benign thyroid nodule (not recorded which). Some clones in this sample may be carry-over from other donors' samples.

The chain links TRBV5-1 to TRBJ1-1, with TRBD1 matching over 7 bases. This CDR3 spans 13 amino acids. Germline trimming cut 9 bases from V and 0 bases from J; bases unmatched to any gene: 5. The germline CDR1 and CDR2 sequences are SGHRS and YFSETQ. The chain's CDR3 is CATLGGMNTEAFF. CDR3 bases: TGCGCCACTCTAGGGGGCATGAACACTGAAGCTTTCTTT.

In its sample, this clone was seen a few times. The V gene is TRBV3-1, the J gene TRBJ2-6; D is ambiguous. V was shortened by 2 bases and J by 2 bases, with 10 bases between the two germline ends. The CDR3 is made up of 16 amino acids. The germline CDR1 and CDR2 sequences are LGHDT and YNNKEL (reference sequence). The CDR3 DNA sequence: TGTGCCAGCAGCCAATTTCTGACCCCTGGGGCCAACGTCCTGACTTTC. Its protein product is CASSQFLTPGANVLTF.

The chain has TRBV20-1 and TRBJ2-1, with D uncertain. V was cut by 1 base and J by 7 bases, with 17 bases left in between. There are 15 residues in the CDR3. Germline CDR1 reads DFQATT; CDR2 reads SNEGSKA (reference sequence). The DNA for the CDR3 is TGCAGTGCTAGAGGATACTACCGAGGTGTTAATGAGCAGTTCTTC. Residues: CSARGYYRGVNEQFF.

This clone ranks as medium-sized. This sequence joins TRBV6-1 and TRBJ2-2; D call uncertain. Germline V CDR1 and CDR2: MNHNS, SASEGT. CDR3 length equals 14 residues. The V end lost 2 bases, the J end lost 1 base, and 5 bases lay between the germline ends. CDR3 region: CASSEMGNTGELFF. The DNA of the CDR3 is TGTGCCAGCAGTGAAATGGGGAACACCGGGGAGCTGTTTTTT.

About this clone itself: This may stem from a read error, because a much larger clone lies one nucleotide away. Here the CDR3 omits its conserved ending phenylalanine or tryptophan, so a read error is the likely source. The chain couples TRBV29-1 to TRBJ1-5; D may be TRBD1 (6 bases). The V and J ends lost 6 bases and 5 bases respectively, with 11 bases between them. CDR3 length: 12 residues. Per the germline V gene, CDR1 is SQVTM and CDR2 is ANQGSEA. CDR3 DNA: TGCAGCGTGGGGGCTAGGGATCAGCCCCAGCATCTT. Translation gives CSVGARDQPQHL.

This clone was counted ten times or more. V gene TRBV27 combines with J gene TRBJ1-5; unclear D gene. Germline CDR1 reads MNHEY; CDR2 reads SMNVEV (reference sequence). Trimming left V 8 bases short and J 2 bases short, with 16 bases between. This CDR3 is 15 amino acids long. The CDR3 DNA reads as TGTGCCAGCTCTCCGGGGTGGGAAGGCAATCAGCCCCAGCATTTT. This codes for CASSPGWEGNQPQHF.

This clone counts as medium-sized. The rearrangement uses TRBV6-1 and TRBJ1-2; D remains unclear. This CDR3 spans 14 amino acids. From germline, CDR1 is MNHNS and CDR2 SASEGT. Trimming took off 0 bases at V and 5 bases at J, with 10 bases between the two ends. The CDR3 protein is CASSEASGPYGYTF. Here the CDR3 DNA reads TGTGCCAGCAGTGAAGCTAGCGGGCCGTATGGCTACACCTTC.

Of note for this clone: Other DNA sequences in the same sample also yield this CDR3. The chain couples TRBV6-2 or TRBV6-3 to TRBJ1-1, with D perhaps TRBD1 (5 bases). The CDR3 covers 11 residues. V was clipped by 5 bases and J by 4 bases, with 5 bases between them. Germline loops: CDR1 MNHEY, CDR2 SVGEGT. In nucleotides, the CDR3 is TGTGCCAGCAGTCAGGGCACTGAAGCTTTCTTT. Its translation is CASSQGTEAFF.

This rearrangement joins TRBV7-8 to TRBJ2-1; possibly TRBD1 or TRBD2 for D (5 bases each). The CDR3 totals 16 residues. From germline, CDR1 is SGHVS and CDR2 FQNEAQ. Trimming pared 4 bases from V and 6 bases from J, leaving 19 bases between. The CDR3 coding sequence is TGTGCCAGCAGCTCAGAAAGGGACGGATACACCAATGAGCAGTTCTTC. It specifies CASSSERDGYTNEQFF.

This clone was found a few times. The J gene is TRBJ2-5, the V gene TRBV6-2 or TRBV6-3, with 7 bases lining up with TRBD2. CDR3 length equals 16 residues. V lost 7 bases, J lost 1 base, and 12 bases stayed unmatched. Germline CDR1 MNHEY, CDR2 SVGEGT. CDR3 nucleotides: TGTGCCAGCACCCAGCCGGGACTATCCGCCCAAGAGACCCAGTACTTC. Translated, it gives CASTQPGLSAQETQYF.

This clone turned up a few times. This rearrangement joins TRBV6-2 or TRBV6-3 to TRBJ1-2, with a possible D match to TRBD1 (6 bases). This CDR3 contains 14 residues. Trimming removed 3 bases at V and 8 bases at J, with 16 bases between. CDR1 MNHEY and CDR2 SVGEGT come from the germline V gene. Here the CDR3 reads CASSYKQGPGGYTF. The CDR3 DNA follows: TGTGCCAGCAGTTATAAGCAGGGGCCAGGAGGCTACACCTTC.

This clone was counted between two and nine times. This sequence joins TRBV10-1 and TRBJ2-3, with D possibly being TRBD1 or TRBD2 (8 bases each). The CDR3 extends over 15 amino acids. Germline-derived CDR1 and CDR2 are WNHNN and SYGVQD (reference sequence). Trimming stripped 7 bases from V and 7 bases from J, with 21 bases between. CDR3 sequence: CASIGGDRPTYTQYF. The CDR3 DNA follows: TGCGCCAGCATCGGGGGGGACAGGCCGACATATACGCAGTATTTT.

The chain employs TRBV5-6 and TRBJ2-1; weak D call: TRBD2 (6 bases). Germline V gene lookup returns CDR1 SGHDT and CDR2 YYEEEE. The length of the CDR3 is 12 residues. V was cut by 5 bases and J by 9 bases, with 12 bases left in between. The DNA of the CDR3 is TGTGCCAGCAGTCCAACAGCGGGTGAGCAGTTCTTC. It yields the protein CASSPTAGEQFF.

The sample holds many counts of this clone. Other DNA sequences from this sample encode an identical CDR3 as well. The CDR3 loop is CASSYSVLEGNQPQHF. CDR3 nucleotides: TGTGCCAGCAGTTACTCGGTTTTAGAGGGGAACCAGCCCCAGCATTTT. The V and J genes are TRBV6-5 and TRBJ1-5; D possibly corresponds to TRBD1 (5 bases). This CDR3 has 16 amino acids. Germline V gene data show CDR1 as MNHEY and CDR2 as SVGAGI. Between the trimmed V and J ends, which lost 0 bases and 7 bases, there was a span of 16 bases.

This chain uses TRBV5-1 with TRBJ2-7, with D perhaps being TRBD1 or TRBD2 (5 bases each). Deletions cut 1 base from V and 4 bases from J, with 12 bases between. This CDR3 comprises 14 residues. Germline V gene sequence: CDR1 SGHRS, CDR2 YFSETQ. The CDR3 here is CASSLIEGRYEQYF. CDR3 nucleotides: TGCGCCAGCAGCTTGATCGAGGGGCGATACGAGCAGTACTTC.

On this clone: The same CDR3 arises from other DNA sequences in this sample as well. The chain has TRBV3-1 and TRBJ2-1, with D hard to call. The CDR3 consists of 15 residues. V gave up 0 bases and J gave up 8 bases, with 14 bases separating them. Germline CDR1 and CDR2: LGHDT and YNNKEL (reference sequence). The chain's CDR3 is CASSQDVAGVDEQFF. The CDR3 DNA follows: TGTGCCAGCAGCCAAGATGTTGCAGGTGTTGATGAGCAGTTCTTC.

This clone was counted at least ten times. The chain links TRBV4-1 to TRBJ1-5, with unresolved D. The CDR3 is 16 residues long. The V end lost 1 base, the J end lost 5 bases, and 15 bases lay between the germline ends. Germline CDR1 reads MGHRA; CDR2 reads YSYEKL. The CDR3 DNA sequence: TGCGCCAGCAGCCAAGTCTTGAGATATAACCATCAGCCCCAGCATTTT. Translation: CASSQVLRYNHQPQHF.

This clone appeared many times. J is TRBJ1-4 and V is TRBV5-5, with 12 positions matching TRBD1. This CDR3 is built from 17 residues. Trimming removed 0 bases from V and 7 bases from J; junction bases left unmatched: 7. CDR1 and CDR2 (germline): SGHKS, YYEKEE (reference sequence). Here the CDR3 DNA reads TGTGCCAGCAGCTTGGGGGGACAGGGGGCTTTACGTGAAAAACTGTTTTTT. The encoded protein is CASSLGGQGALREKLFF.

This clone was seen at least ten times. The rearrangement joins TRBV5-1 to TRBJ2-3, with unresolved D. CDR1 is SGHRS and CDR2 is YFSETQ in the germline V gene. With 5 bases removed from V and 2 bases from J, the gap between germline ends came to 15 bases. The CDR3 has 15 amino acids. The CDR3 DNA is TGCGCCAGCAGAGACAAGGTCCTTTTCACAGATACGCAGTATTTT. This translates into CASRDKVLFTDTQYF.

This clone was counted ten times or more. The chain combines TRBV5-1 with TRBJ1-1, with 8 bases matching TRBD1. J gave up 5 bases and V 0 bases, and 6 bases lay outside the gene matches. The germline V gene has CDR1 SGHRS and CDR2 YFSETQ. This CDR3 has 15 amino acids. Here the CDR3 reads CASSLGTGSMTEAFF. In nucleotides, the CDR3 is TGCGCCAGCAGCTTGGGGACAGGGTCGATGACTGAAGCTTTCTTT. Drawing the rest from reference TRBV5-1 and TRBJ1-1, the complete variable domain is KAGVTQTPRYLIKTRGQQVTLSCSPISGHRSVSWYQQTPGQGLQFLFEYFSETQRNKGNFPGRFSGRQFSNSRSEMNVSTLELGDSALYLCASSLGTGSMTEAFFGQGTRLTVV.

The sample holds a few counts of this clone. This clone may be a read error of a much larger clone one base away. V gene TRBV12-3 or TRBV12-4 combines with J gene TRBJ2-3, with 9 bases lining up with TRBD2. The CDR3 totals 16 residues. Trimming removed 7 bases from V and 5 bases from J; junction bases left unmatched: 13. The CDR3 DNA is TGTGCCAGCACCTTGGGGTTTGCTAGCGGGGTAGATACGCAGTATTTT. This gives the protein CASTLGFASGVDTQYF.

Comment on this clone: The junction departs from the called germline gene at one end, perhaps through a read error. The chain combines TRBV5-4 with TRBJ2-2, with 8 bases matching TRBD2. The CDR3 has 16 residues. Germline CDR1 reads SGHNT; CDR2 reads YYREEE (reference sequence). The CDR3 loop is CANSLDSGGLSGELFF. The CDR3 nucleotides are TGTGCCAACAGCTTGGATTCGGGAGGGCTTTCCGGGGAGCTGTTTTTT.

This chain links TRBV5-1 with TRBJ2-5, with 8 bases aligning to TRBD1. CDR3 length: 15 residues. Germline V gives CDR1 SGHRS, CDR2 YFSETQ. V trimming: 3 bases; J trimming: 0 bases; junction bases outside the gene matches: 4. The CDR3 loop is CASSSLGQDQETQYF. The CDR3 DNA reads TGCGCCAGCAGCTCCCTGGGACAGGACCAAGAGACCCAGTACTTC.

This clone was recorded at least ten times. This chain connects TRBV5-1 to TRBJ2-5, with 12 bases that match TRBD2. The length of the CDR3 is 14 residues. Germline V gives CDR1 SGHRS, CDR2 YFSETQ. V lost 5 bases, J lost 5 bases, and 4 bases stayed unmatched. Written as DNA, the CDR3 is TGCGCCAGCAGGCTAGCGGGAGGGCCTGAGACCCAGTACTTC. Translation gives CASRLAGGPETQYF.

The chain has TRBV20-1 and TRBJ1-6; 8 nucleotides align to TRBD1. Germline-derived CDR1 and CDR2 are DFQATT and SNEGSKA (reference sequence). The CDR3 is 13 residues long. The J segment lost 7 bases and the V segment lost 5 bases, leaving 4 bases of the junction unmatched. The DNA of the CDR3 is TGCAGTGCTCGGACAGGGATGAATTCACCCCTCCACTTT. It specifies CSARTGMNSPLHF.

Worth noting for this clone: Other nucleotide sequences from this sample produce the same CDR3. The gene calls are TRBV5-1 and TRBJ2-3; 14 bases are a match to TRBD2. The V and J ends lost 4 bases and 3 bases, in that order; junction bases with no gene match: 7. The CDR3 length is 17 residues. Germline loops: CDR1 SGHRS, CDR2 YFSETQ. The CDR3 sequence: CASSPGLAGGPTDTQYF. CDR3 nucleotide sequence: TGCGCCAGCAGCCCCGGACTAGCGGGAGGTCCTACAGATACGCAGTATTTT. The full variable domain, completed using reference TRBV5-1 and TRBJ2-3, is KAGVTQTPRYLIKTRGQQVTLSCSPISGHRSVSWYQQTPGQGLQFLFEYFSETQRNKGNFPGRFSGRQFSNSRSEMNVSTLELGDSALYLCASSPGLAGGPTDTQYFGPGTRLTVL.